The 12 T cell receptor beta chains given below trace back to one sample, sequenced in a study of identical twins. MiXCR was run by TCRdb on the 5' RACE reads, yielding one entry per CDR3 protein. The sample contains roughly 770,000 distinct CDR3 sequences, about 20% of which appear only once. This sample also belongs to another study, concerning T cells expressing NK-cell markers.

Sequenced input: PBMCs. These receptors were obtained from a woman aged 18-29 years in good health.

Many counts were recorded for this clonotype. V and J are TRBV18 and TRBJ1-2; no clear D. The V and J ends lost 0 bases and 4 bases respectively, with 12 bases between them. Germline values: CDR1 KGHSH, CDR2 LQKENI. The CDR3 runs to 15 residues. The CDR3 region has the DNA TGTGCCAGCTCACCACCAGGCATCCCGGTCTATGGCTACACCTTC. It translates to CASSPPGIPVYGYTF.

J is TRBJ2-5 and V is TRBV20-1, with a tentative D call TRBD2 (5 bases). The CDR3 consists of 13 residues. CDR1 and CDR2 (germline): DFQATT, SNEGSKA (reference sequence). V lost 5 bases and J 4 bases, leaving 14 bases between the germline ends. The CDR3 bases are TGCAGTGCTGCTCAGACTGGACTAGAGACCCAGTACTTC. It is translated as CSAAQTGLETQYF.

The chain employs TRBV12-3 or TRBV12-4 and TRBJ2-2; weak D call: TRBD2 (6 bases). This CDR3 comprises 16 residues. V was pared by 5 bases and J by 0 bases, with 13 bases between. In nucleotides, the CDR3 is TGTGCCAGCAGTCCGGGGACTTACACGAACACCGGGGAGCTGTTTTTT. It specifies CASSPGTYTNTGELFF.

In this sample, this clonotype turned up many times. The junction shows a germline mismatch at one end, possibly a read error. The chain couples TRBV5-1 to TRBJ1-2; D gene unclear. The CDR3 spans 14 residues. Germline-derived CDR1 and CDR2 are SGHRS and YFSETQ. CDR3 amino acids: CASSLVTANYGYTF. The CDR3 DNA reads TGTGCCAGCAGCTTAGTAACAGCAAACTATGGCTACACCTTC.

This clonotype showed up just a few times. CDR3 sequence: CASSLTLAATYNEQFF. CDR3 nucleotide sequence: TGCGCCAGCAGCTTAACACTAGCGGCCACCTACAATGAGCAGTTCTTC. The chain recombines TRBV5-1 with TRBJ2-1; 8 positions agree with TRBD2. The CDR3 consists of 16 residues. The germline V gene has CDR1 SGHRS and CDR2 YFSETQ. V lost 2 bases to trimming and J lost 2 bases; unmatched junction nucleotides: 6.

This clonotype has a handful of counts. The gene calls are TRBV6-1 and TRBJ2-3; 10 bases fit TRBD2. CDR1 is MNHNS, CDR2 SASEGT, per germline. The CDR3 has 15 amino acids. V was clipped by 3 bases and J by 5 bases; unmatched bases: 5. CDR3 coding DNA: TGTGCCAGCAGTGACCTAGCGGGAGCGGTAGATACGCAGTATTTT. Translating gives CASSDLAGAVDTQYF.

This clonotype has more than one count but fewer than ten. This chain joins TRBV10-2 and TRBJ1-2; possible D gene TRBD1, 5 bases. Germline V gene data show CDR1 as WSHSY and CDR2 as SAAADI. V lost 3 bases to trimming and J lost 4 bases, with 9 bases between them. The CDR3 runs 13 residues. The CDR3 region is CASSDDGGYGYTF. CDR3 nucleotides: TGCGCCAGCAGTGATGATGGGGGCTATGGCTACACCTTC.

This clonotype was found a few times. In DNA form, the CDR3 reads TGTGCCAGCAGTTCACAACGACAGGGCTACGAGCAGTACTTC. Its protein is CASSSQRQGYEQYF. This chain uses TRBV27 with TRBJ2-7, with 7 bases fitting TRBD1. The CDR3 loop spans 14 amino acids. CDR1 is MNHEY and CDR2 is SMNVEV in the germline V gene (reference sequence). After removal of 4 bases from V and 3 bases from J, the junction contained 6 bases not matched to a gene.

The rearrangement links TRBV7-9 to TRBJ1-1; weak D call: TRBD1 (6 bases). The germline gives CDR1 SEHNR, CDR2 FQNEAQ (reference sequence). This CDR3 spans 14 amino acids. Trimming stripped 5 bases from V and 5 bases from J, with 15 bases between. The CDR3 DNA reads as TGTGCCAGCAGCCCTAATACAGGGTTGACTGAAGCTTTCTTT. Amino acid sequence: CASSPNTGLTEAFF.

CDR3 amino acids: CSVRLASGNTIYF. DNA for the CDR3: TGCAGCGTCAGACTGGCCTCTGGAAACACCATATATTTT. The chain joins TRBV29-1 to TRBJ1-3; D gene uncertain. The CDR3 contains 13 residues. Per germline, CDR1 SQVTM and CDR2 ANQGSEA. Trimming took 6 bases from V and 0 from J, leaving 9 bases between them.

This clonotype was detected a few times. The V and J genes are TRBV29-1 and TRBJ2-3; D gene unclear. Per germline, CDR1 SQVTM and CDR2 ANQGSEA. The germline V and J ends were trimmed by 3 bases and 5 bases, with 12 bases remaining between them. The CDR3 has 13 amino acids. This CDR3 reads CSVERPGGDTQYF. The CDR3 coding sequence is TGCAGCGTTGAGAGACCCGGTGGAGATACGCAGTATTTT.

The chain carries TRBV6-6 and TRBJ2-1, with no clear D. This CDR3 has 13 amino acids. Per germline, CDR1 MNHNY and CDR2 SVGAGI (reference sequence). The germline V and J ends were trimmed by 0 bases and 9 bases, with 9 bases remaining between them. The CDR3 DNA is TGTGCCAGCAGTTACTCGAGTAGCAGTGAGCAGTTCTTC. Its translation: CASSYSSSSEQFF.